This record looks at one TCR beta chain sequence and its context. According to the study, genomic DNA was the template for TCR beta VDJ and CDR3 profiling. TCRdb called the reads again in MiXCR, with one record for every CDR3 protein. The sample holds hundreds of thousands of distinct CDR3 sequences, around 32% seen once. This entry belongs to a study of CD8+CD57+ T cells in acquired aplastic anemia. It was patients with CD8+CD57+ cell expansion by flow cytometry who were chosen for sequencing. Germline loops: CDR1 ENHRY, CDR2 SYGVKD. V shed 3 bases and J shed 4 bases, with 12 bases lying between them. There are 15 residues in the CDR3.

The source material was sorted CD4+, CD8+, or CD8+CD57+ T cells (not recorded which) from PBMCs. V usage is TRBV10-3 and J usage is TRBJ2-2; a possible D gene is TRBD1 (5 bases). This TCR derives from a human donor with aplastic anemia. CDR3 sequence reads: CAISETGAVTGELFF. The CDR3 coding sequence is TGTGCCATCAGTGAAACTGGGGCGGTCACCGGGGAGCTGTTTTTT.